This T cell receptor beta chain appears in the sequencing data of a study of blood T cell repertoires in COVID-19. Study in general: Acute-phase and convalescent COVID-19 samples originated in the United States, Italy and Spain.

Per the original methods: Using reference gene primer amplification, nucleated cell counts were estimated. Only in-frame clones appear in the TCRdb table, and some are missing; sequencing was by immunoSEQ multiplex PCR. That table gives V, J and clone size, and the DNA gave D and trimming. The repertoire has some 200,000 clones, about four fifths of them found once; the top ten carry roughly 12%. Trimming pared 2 bases from V and 3 bases from J, leaving 11 bases between. The CDR3 is 15 residues long. CDR1 and CDR2 from the germline V gene are KGHSH and LQKENI. Sequenced: peripheral blood. The chain has TRBV18 and TRBJ1-3; D is uncertain. The clonotype was recovered from an elderly woman with COVID-19, enrolled during active disease. The CDR3 bases are TGTGCCAGCTCACCAATCGAGGGTAATGGAAACACCATATATTTT. Translation: CASSPIEGNGNTIYF.